This TCR beta chain was found in a study of CXCR3-negative and CXCR3-positive naive CD8 T cells. All TRB cDNA libraries came from 5' RACE performed with UMI labels. From its re-call of the 5' RACE reads, TCRdb lists each CDR3 protein once, without DNA. The sample totals some 130,000 distinct CDR3 sequences. Germline loops: CDR1 DFQATT, CDR2 SNEGSKA (reference sequence). There are 15 residues in the CDR3. The chain links TRBV20-1 to TRBJ2-1; TCRdb proposes TRBD2, but this gene call is untestable without DNA. The sample comprised naive CXCR3- CD8+ T cells from blood. Described subset: CD45RO-CCR7+CD27+CD95- naive CD8+ T cells lacking CXCR3 (TNR3-). This TCR derives from a human donor in good health. Some clones in this sample may be carry-over from other donors' samples. This CDR3 reads CSAPQRGGLEDEQFF.